This record covers a single T cell receptor (beta chain). This sample was included in a study of technical replicates of blood from a handful of donors. There are 17 residues in the CDR3. Per the germline V gene, CDR1 is LGHNA and CDR2 is YSLEER. The V and J ends lost 4 bases and 0 bases, in that order; junction bases with no gene match: 8. Method: immunoSEQ multiplex PCR; TCRdb's copy keeps in-frame clones and lacks some. Of 60,000 or so clones in the sample, around nine tenths were seen once. The sequenced sample was PBMCs. The source of this sequence is a human donor in good health. Some clones in this sample may be carry-over from other donors' samples. The chain is built from TRBV4-3 and TRBJ2-7; 11 nucleotides match TRBD2. The CDR3 here is CASSRALAGVSSYEQYF. CDR3 coding DNA: TGCGCCAGCAGCCGAGCACTAGCGGGGGTGAGCTCCTACGAGCAGTACTTC.